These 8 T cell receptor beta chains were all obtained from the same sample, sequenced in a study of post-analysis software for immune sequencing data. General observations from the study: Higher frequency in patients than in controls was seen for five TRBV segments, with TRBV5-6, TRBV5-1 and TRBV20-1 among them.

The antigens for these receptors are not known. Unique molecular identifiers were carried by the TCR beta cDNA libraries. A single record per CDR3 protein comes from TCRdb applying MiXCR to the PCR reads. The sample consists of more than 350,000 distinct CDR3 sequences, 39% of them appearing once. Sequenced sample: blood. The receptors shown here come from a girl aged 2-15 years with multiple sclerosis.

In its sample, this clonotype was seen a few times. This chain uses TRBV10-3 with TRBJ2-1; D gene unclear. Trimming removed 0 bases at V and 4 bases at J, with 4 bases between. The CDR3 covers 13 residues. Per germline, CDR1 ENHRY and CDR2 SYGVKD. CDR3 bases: TGTGCCATCAGTGAGTCAATTTACAATGAGCAGTTCTTC. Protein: CAISESIYNEQFF.

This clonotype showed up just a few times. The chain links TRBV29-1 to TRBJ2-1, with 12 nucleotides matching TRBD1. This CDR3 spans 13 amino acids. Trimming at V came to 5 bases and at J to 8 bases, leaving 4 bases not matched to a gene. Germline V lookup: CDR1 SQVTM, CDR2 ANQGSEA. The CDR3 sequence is CSVRGTGGHEQFF. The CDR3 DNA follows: TGCAGCGTTAGGGGGACAGGGGGCCATGAGCAGTTCTTC.

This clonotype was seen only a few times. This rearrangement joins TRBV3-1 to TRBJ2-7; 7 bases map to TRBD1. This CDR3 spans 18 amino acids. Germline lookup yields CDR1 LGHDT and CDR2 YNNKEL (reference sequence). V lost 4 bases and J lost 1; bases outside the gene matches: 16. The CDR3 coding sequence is TGTGCCAGCAGCCTCCACTTTTCTCGACAGGGACCTTCCTACGAGCAGTACTTC. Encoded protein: CASSLHFSRQGPSYEQYF.

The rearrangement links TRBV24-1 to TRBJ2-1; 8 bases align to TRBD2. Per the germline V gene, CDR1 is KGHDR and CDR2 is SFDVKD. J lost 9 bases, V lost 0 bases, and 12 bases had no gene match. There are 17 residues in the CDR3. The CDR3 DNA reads TGTGCCACCAGTGATTTGGGGACTAGAATCGGAAAGTCTGAGCAGTTCTTC. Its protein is CATSDLGTRIGKSEQFF.

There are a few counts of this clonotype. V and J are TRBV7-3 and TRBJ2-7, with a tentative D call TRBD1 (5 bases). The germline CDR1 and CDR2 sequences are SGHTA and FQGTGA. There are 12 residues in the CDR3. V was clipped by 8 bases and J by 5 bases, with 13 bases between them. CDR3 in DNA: TGTGCCAGCGGGTCAGGGATCGACGAGCAGTACTTC. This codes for CASGSGIDEQYF.

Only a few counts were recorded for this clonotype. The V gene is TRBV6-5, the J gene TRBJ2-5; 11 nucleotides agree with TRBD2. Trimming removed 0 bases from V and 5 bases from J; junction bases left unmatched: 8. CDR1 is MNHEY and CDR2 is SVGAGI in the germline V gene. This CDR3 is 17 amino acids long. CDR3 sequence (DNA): TGTGCCAGCAGTTACTCGATAGCGGGAGGGTTCGGGGAGACCCAGTACTTC. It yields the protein CASSYSIAGGFGETQYF.

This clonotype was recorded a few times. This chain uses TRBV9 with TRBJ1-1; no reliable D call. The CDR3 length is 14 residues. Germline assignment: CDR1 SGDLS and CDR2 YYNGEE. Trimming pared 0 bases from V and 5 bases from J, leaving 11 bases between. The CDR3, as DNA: TGTGCCAGCAGCGTAGGGGGAGGTGGGACTGAAGCTTTCTTT. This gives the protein CASSVGGGGTEAFF.

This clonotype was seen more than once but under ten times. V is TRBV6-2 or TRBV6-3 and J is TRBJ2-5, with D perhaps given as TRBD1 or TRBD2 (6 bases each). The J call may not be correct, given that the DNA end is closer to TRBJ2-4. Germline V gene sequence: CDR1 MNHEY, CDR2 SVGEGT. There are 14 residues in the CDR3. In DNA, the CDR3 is TGTGCCAGCATGAGGGGGGCCACTGGGAACATTCAGTACTTC. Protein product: CASMRGATGNIQYF.